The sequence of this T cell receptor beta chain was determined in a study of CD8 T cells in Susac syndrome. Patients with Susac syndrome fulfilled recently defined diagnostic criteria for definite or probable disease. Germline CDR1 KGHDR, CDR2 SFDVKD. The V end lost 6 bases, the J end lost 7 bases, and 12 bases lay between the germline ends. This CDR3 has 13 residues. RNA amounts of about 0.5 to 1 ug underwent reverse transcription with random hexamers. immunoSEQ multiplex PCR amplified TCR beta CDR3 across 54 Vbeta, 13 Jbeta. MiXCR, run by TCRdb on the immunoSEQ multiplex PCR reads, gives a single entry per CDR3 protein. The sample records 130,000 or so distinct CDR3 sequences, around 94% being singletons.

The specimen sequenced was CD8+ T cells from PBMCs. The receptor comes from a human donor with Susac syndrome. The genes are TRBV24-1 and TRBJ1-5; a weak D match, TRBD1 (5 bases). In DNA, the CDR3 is TGTGCCACCAGTCTTAGGGGCCACCAGCCCCAGCATTTT. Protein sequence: CATSLRGHQPQHF.